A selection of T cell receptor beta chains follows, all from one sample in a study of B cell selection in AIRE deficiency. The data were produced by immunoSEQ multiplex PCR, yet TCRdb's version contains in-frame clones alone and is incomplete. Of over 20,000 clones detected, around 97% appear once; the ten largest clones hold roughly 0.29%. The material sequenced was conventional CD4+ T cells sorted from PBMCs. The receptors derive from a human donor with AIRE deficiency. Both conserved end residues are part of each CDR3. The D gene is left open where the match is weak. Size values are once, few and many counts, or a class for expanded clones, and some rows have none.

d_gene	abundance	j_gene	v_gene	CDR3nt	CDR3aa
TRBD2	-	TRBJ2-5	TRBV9	TGTGCCAGCAGCCCGGGGGGGCGAGTGATTCCCCAGTACTTC	CASSPGGRVIPQYF
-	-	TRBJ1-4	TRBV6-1	TGTGCCAGCACCGGGACCCGGGGCGCTGAAAAACTGTTTTTT	CASTGTRGAEKLFF
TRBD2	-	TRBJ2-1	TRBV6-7	TGTGCCAGCAGGCCTAGCGGGGGCTACAATGAGCAGTTCTTC	CASRPSGGYNEQFF
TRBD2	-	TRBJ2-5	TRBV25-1	TGTGCCAGCAGTGAATCGGGGGGAGGGCCAAGAGAGACCCAGTACTTC	CASSESGGGPRETQYF
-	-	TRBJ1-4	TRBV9	TGTGCCAGCAGCGTAGCTGGGCCCAATGAAAAACTGTTTTTT	CASSVAGPNEKLFF
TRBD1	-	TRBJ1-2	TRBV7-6	TGTGCCAGCAGCGCACAAGTGGCAGGGGGATACTATGGCTACACCTTC	CASSAQVAGGYYGYTF
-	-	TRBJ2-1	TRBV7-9	TGTGCCAGCAGCCAAGATGGGTCCTACAATGAGCAGTTCTTC	CASSQDGSYNEQFF
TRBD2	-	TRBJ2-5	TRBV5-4	TGTGCCAGCAGCTTGGCTAGCGGGAGGGGAACCCAGTACTTC	CASSLASGRGTQYF
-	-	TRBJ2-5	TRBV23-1	TGCGCCTCCGGACATTTGTACCAAGAGACCCAGTACTTC	CASGHLYQETQYF
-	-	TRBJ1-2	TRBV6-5	TGTGCCAGCAGTGGTTCTCGGAGCGGCTATGGCTACACCTTC	CASSGSRSGYGYTF
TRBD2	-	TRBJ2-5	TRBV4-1	TGCGCCAGCAGCGCGGGAGAAAGGGGATTCCGGGAGACCCAGTACTTC	CASSAGERGFRETQYF
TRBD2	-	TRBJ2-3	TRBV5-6	TGTGCCAGCAGCACACTAGCGGGGGGGCAGGATACGCAGTATTTT	CASSTLAGGQDTQYF
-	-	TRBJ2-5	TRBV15	TGTGCCACCAGCAGAGTAGGGGTTGGTGAGACCCAGTACTTC	CATSRVGVGETQYF
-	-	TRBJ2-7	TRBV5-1	TGCGCCAGCAGCCTGGGACTCTACGAGCAGTACTTC	CASSLGLYEQYF
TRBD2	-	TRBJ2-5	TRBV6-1	TGTGCCAGCAGAGGACTAGCGTACCAAGAGACCCAGTACTTC	CASRGLAYQETQYF
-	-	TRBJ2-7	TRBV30	TGTGCCTGGAGTATCCTAGACAGTTTCCCTCCCTACGAGCAGTACTTC	CAWSILDSFPPYEQYF
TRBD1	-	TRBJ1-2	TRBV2	TGTGCCAGCAGTCCTACAGGGGGATATGGCTACACCTTC	CASSPTGGYGYTF
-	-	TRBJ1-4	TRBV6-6	TGTGCCAGCAGTTACGAGGGAGGACTACATGAAAAACTGTTTTTT	CASSYEGGLHEKLFF
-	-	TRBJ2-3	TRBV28	TGTGCCAGCAGTTTATGGGGGGGGCCAATCTACACAGATACGCAGTATTTT	CASSLWGGPIYTDTQYF
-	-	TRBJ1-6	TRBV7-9	TGTGCCAGCAGCTTAGGCGAGAGTTCACCCCTCCACTTT	CASSLGESSPLHF
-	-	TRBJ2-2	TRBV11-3	TGTGCCAGCAGCTTATTCAGGGACACCGGGGAGCTGTTTTTT	CASSLFRDTGELFF
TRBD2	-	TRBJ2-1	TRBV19	TGTGCCAGTAGTTTACGAGCCGGGACTAGCGGGAGGGAGCAGTTCTTC	CASSLRAGTSGREQFF
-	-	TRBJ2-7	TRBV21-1	TGTGCCAGCAGCAAATCGGACCAGCCTCCCTCCTACGAGCAGTACTTC	CASSKSDQPPSYEQYF
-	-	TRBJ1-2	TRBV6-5	TGTGCCAGCAGTTATGGGGGCTCGGAGACGCGCTACACCTTC	CASSYGGSETRYTF
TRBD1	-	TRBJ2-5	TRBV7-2	TGTGCCAGCAGCCGGGACAGACAAGAGACCCAGTACTTC	CASSRDRQETQYF
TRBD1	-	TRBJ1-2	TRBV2	TGTGCCAGCAGAACAGGGGGCTTCGGTGGCTACACCTTC	CASRTGGFGGYTF
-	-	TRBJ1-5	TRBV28	TGTGCCAGCAGGGGGCTCCCTCGACAGTACGCGCATTTT	CASRGLPRQYAHF
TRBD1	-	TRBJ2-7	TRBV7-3	TGTGCCAGCAGCCTGGGACAGGGAGGCGAGCAGTACTTC	CASSLGQGGEQYF
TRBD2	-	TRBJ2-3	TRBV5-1	TGCGCCAGCAGCTCCAAGCGGGAGCCCCTTAGCACAGATACGCAGTATTTT	CASSSKREPLSTDTQYF
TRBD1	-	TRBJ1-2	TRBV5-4	TGTGCCAGCAGCTTGAACAGGGGGCACTATGGCTACACCTTC	CASSLNRGHYGYTF
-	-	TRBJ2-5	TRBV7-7	TGTGCTAGCAGCTTAGCGCTCAGTCGTGAGACCCAGTACTTC	CASSLALSRETQYF
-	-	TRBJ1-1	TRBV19	TGTGCCAGTCTCCATAGCCGGAGGCTTCTCTCCCCTGGTAACACTGAAGCTTTCTTT	CASLHSRRLLSPGNTEAFF
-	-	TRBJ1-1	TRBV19	TGTGCCAGTAGTGACAGGCTGAACACTGAAGCTTTCTTT	CASSDRLNTEAFF
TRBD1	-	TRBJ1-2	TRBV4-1	TGCGCCAGCAGCCAAGCGGGTCAGGGGGTGGTGGGCTACACCTTC	CASSQAGQGVVGYTF
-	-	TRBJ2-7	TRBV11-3	TGTGCCAGCAGCTTAGTCGGGCAGACCTCCTACGAGCAGTACTTC	CASSLVGQTSYEQYF
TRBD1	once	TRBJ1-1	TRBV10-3	TGTGCCATCAGTGAGATGGGACAGGGAAACACTGAAGCTTTCTTT	CAISEMGQGNTEAFF
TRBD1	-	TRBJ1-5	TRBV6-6	TGTGCCAGCAGCATGACAGGGCTTCAGCCCCAGCATTTT	CASSMTGLQPQHF
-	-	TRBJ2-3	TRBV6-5	TGTGCCAGCAGTTACGTCCAGAGCACAGATACGCAGTATTTT	CASSYVQSTDTQYF
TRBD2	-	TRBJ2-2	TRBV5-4	TGTGCCAGCAGCACCACCGGGACTATATACACCGGGGAGCTGTTTTTT	CASSTTGTIYTGELFF
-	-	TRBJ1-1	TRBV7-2	TGTGCCAGCAGCTTTTCCAGGGAAAGCACTGAAGCTTTCTTT	CASSFSRESTEAFF